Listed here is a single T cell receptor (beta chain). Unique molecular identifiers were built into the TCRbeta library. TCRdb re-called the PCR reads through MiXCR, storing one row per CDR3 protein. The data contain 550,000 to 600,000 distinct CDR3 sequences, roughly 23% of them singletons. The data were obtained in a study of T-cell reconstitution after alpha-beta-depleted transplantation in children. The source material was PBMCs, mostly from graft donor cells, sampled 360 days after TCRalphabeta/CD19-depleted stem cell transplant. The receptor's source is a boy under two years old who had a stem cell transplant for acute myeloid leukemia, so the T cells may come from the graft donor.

This CDR3 reads CASSYYFRINEQFF. In DNA form, the CDR3 reads TGTGCCAGCAGTTACTATTTTCGGATCAATGAGCAGTTCTTC. The chain uses TRBV6-5 and TRBJ2-1; D gene ambiguous. The CDR3 runs to 14 residues. Germline V gives CDR1 MNHEY, CDR2 SVGAGI. V lost 1 base and J lost 6, with 10 bases in between.